Listed below are T cell receptor beta chains from one sample, sequenced in a study of blood T cell repertoires in COVID-19. The data were produced by immunoSEQ multiplex PCR, yet TCRdb's version contains in-frame clones alone and is incomplete. In the table there are 80,000 or so clones, roughly 80% of which are singletons. Material for sequencing was peripheral blood. Every receptor here comes from a human donor in a cohort sampled during active COVID-19. Both conserved end residues are part of each CDR3. Each record gives: V gene, D gene, CDR3 length, clone size, J gene, CDR3 protein, CDR3 DNA. D genes are given only for firm matches. Clone size is not always given. Where it is, it says once, few, many or a class for expanded clones.

TRBV2,.,13,once,TRBJ1-2,CASSVQANYGYTF,TGTGCCAGCAGTGTCCAGGCCAACTATGGCTACACCTTC
TRBV3-1/TRBV3-2,.,13,.,TRBJ1-4,CASSQEGGEKLFF,TGTGCCAGCAGCCAAGAGGGGGGAGAAAAACTGTTTTTT
TRBV4-2,.,16,.,TRBJ1-6,CASSQDPAAGNSPLHF,TGTGCCAGCAGCCAAGACCCCGCCGCAGGAAATTCACCCCTCCACTTT
TRBV19,.,15,few,TRBJ2-7,CASSIRLNKVGEQYF,TGTGCCAGTAGTATACGACTCAATAAGGTGGGCGAGCAGTACTTC
TRBV5-1,.,14,.,TRBJ1-4,CASSLEGAGEKLFF,TGCGCCAGCAGCTTGGAGGGAGCTGGGGAAAAACTGTTTTTT
TRBV21-1,.,16,.,TRBJ2-1,CASSEYRGLKYNEQFF,TGTGCCAGCAGCGAATACAGGGGGCTGAAGTACAATGAGCAGTTCTTC
TRBV6-5,TRBD1,15,.,TRBJ2-7,CASRRAGTGIYEQYF,TGTGCCAGCAGACGGGCCGGGACAGGGATTTACGAGCAGTACTTC
TRBV5-1,.,13,.,TRBJ2-7,CASSSGTGNEQYF,TGCGCCAGCAGCTCCGGGACTGGGAACGAGCAGTACTTC
TRBV28,.,12,.,TRBJ1-2,CASSLVGDGYTF,TGTGCCAGCAGTTTAGTAGGGGATGGCTACACCTTC
TRBV12-3/TRBV12-4,.,11,.,TRBJ1-2,CASTPGYGYTF,TGTGCCAGCACCCCGGGATACGGCTACACCTTC
TRBV7-8,.,15,.,TRBJ2-1,CASSLARGSYNEQFF,TGTGCCAGCAGCTTAGCCAGGGGTTCCTACAATGAGCAGTTCTTC
TRBV6-5,.,13,.,TRBJ1-2,CASSLPPSHSYTF,TGTGCCAGCAGTCTACCACCCTCCCATAGCTACACCTTC
TRBV2,TRBD1,15,once,TRBJ1-1,CAGERDRGRNTEAFF,TGTGCCGGCGAGCGGGACAGGGGGCGGAACACTGAAGCTTTCTTT
TRBV5-1,TRBD1,16,.,TRBJ1-4,CASSLGYRGVQEKLFF,TGCGCCAGCAGCTTGGGATACAGGGGGGTTCAGGAAAAACTGTTTTTT
TRBV7-6,TRBD1,17,.,TRBJ2-7,CASSLKWARQGTSEQYF,TGTGCCAGCAGCCTCAAATGGGCGAGACAGGGGACGAGCGAGCAGTACTTC
TRBV5-1,.,12,.,TRBJ2-7,CASSGLQGEQYF,TGCGCCAGCAGCGGACTACAGGGGGAGCAGTACTTC
TRBV11-2,.,15,.,TRBJ1-5,CASSLDGQTNQPQHF,TGTGCCAGCAGCTTAGATGGGCAGACCAATCAGCCCCAGCATTTT
TRBV7-9,.,15,.,TRBJ2-6,CASSPTNSGANVLTF,TGTGCCAGCAGCCCAACAAACTCTGGGGCCAACGTCCTGACTTTC
TRBV9,.,13,few,TRBJ1-2,CASSPRTDRGYTF,TGTGCCAGCAGCCCCCGGACAGACCGGGGCTACACCTTC
TRBV6-2/TRBV6-3,.,13,.,TRBJ2-7,CASSYDYRVEQYF,TGTGCCAGCAGTTACGATTATCGGGTGGAGCAGTACTTC
TRBV11-2,.,12,.,TRBJ2-7,CASSQKNYEQYF,TGTGCCAGCAGCCAGAAAAACTACGAGCAGTACTTC
TRBV7-8,TRBD1,15,.,TRBJ2-7,CASSSGPGQLYEQYF,TGTGCCAGCAGCTCGGGGCCGGGACAGCTCTACGAGCAGTACTTC
TRBV4-1,TRBD1,15,.,TRBJ2-5,CASSLRDRGRETQYF,TGCGCCAGCAGCCTCCGGGACAGGGGGCGAGAGACCCAGTACTTC
TRBV11-2,.,14,.,TRBJ1-6,CASSSGLYNSPLHF,TGTGCCAGCAGCTCGGGACTATATAATTCACCCCTCCACTTT
TRBV5-8,TRBD2,15,few,TRBJ2-7,CASSLRRLAGAEQYF,TGTGCCAGCAGCTTAAGGAGACTAGCGGGGGCCGAGCAGTACTTC
TRBV30,TRBD1,15,.,TRBJ1-2,CAWSVGQGGNYGYTF,TGTGCCTGGAGTGTAGGACAGGGGGGGAACTATGGCTACACCTTC
TRBV11-2,.,14,.,TRBJ1-4,CASSSWGLNEKLFF,TGTGCCAGCAGCTCATGGGGCCTTAATGAAAAACTGTTTTTT
TRBV10-3,TRBD1,15,.,TRBJ2-3,CAINTGGIRTDTQYF,TGTGCCATCAACACAGGGGGGATACGCACAGATACGCAGTATTTT
TRBV7-8,TRBD1,14,.,TRBJ1-5,CASSQGQGNQPQHF,TGTGCCAGCAGCCAGGGACAGGGTAATCAGCCCCAGCATTTT
TRBV6-5,.,15,.,TRBJ2-3,CASSYVGGRADTQYF,TGTGCCAGCAGTTACGTCGGGGGGCGGGCAGATACGCAGTATTTT
TRBV24-1,TRBD1,15,.,TRBJ2-1,CATSDMTGIDNEQFF,TGTGCCACCAGTGACATGACAGGGATAGACAATGAGCAGTTCTTC
TRBV14,TRBD1,15,once,TRBJ2-2,CASSRTDRSTGELFF,TGTGCCAGCAGCCGGACGGACAGGAGCACCGGGGAGCTGTTTTTT
TRBV5-4,.,13,once,TRBJ2-7,CASSFDGAGEQYF,TGTGCCAGCAGCTTTGACGGGGCGGGGGAGCAGTACTTC
TRBV15,.,13,few,TRBJ1-6,CATSRGAGATLHF,TGTGCCACCAGCAGGGGGGCGGGCGCCACCCTCCACTTT
TRBV11-3,TRBD1,15,.,TRBJ2-7,CASSLGGQEWAEQYF,TGTGCCAGCAGCTTAGGGGGACAGGAATGGGCCGAGCAGTACTTC
TRBV7-2,.,15,few,TRBJ1-2,CASSLDGERGYGYTF,TGTGCCAGCAGCTTAGATGGAGAAAGGGGGTATGGCTACACCTTC
TRBV10-3,TRBD1,15,once,TRBJ1-2,CAISESGQGFYGYTF,TGTGCCATCAGTGAGTCGGGACAGGGGTTCTATGGCTACACCTTC
TRBV7-2,.,16,.,TRBJ2-7,CASSPFRQGLSYEQYF,TGTGCCAGCAGCCCATTTCGACAGGGACTCTCCTACGAGCAGTACTTC
TRBV6-5,.,13,.,TRBJ1-2,CASRPQGNYGYTF,TGTGCCAGCAGACCCCAGGGGAACTATGGCTACACCTTC
TRBV7-2,TRBD2,14,.,TRBJ2-5,CASSLVAGGETQYF,TGTGCCAGCAGCTTAGTGGCGGGGGGGGAGACCCAGTACTTC
TRBV29-1,.,12,.,TRBJ1-1,CSGKRGNTEAFF,TGCAGCGGAAAAAGGGGGAACACTGAAGCTTTCTTT
TRBV3-1/TRBV3-2,TRBD1,13,few,TRBJ2-7,CASSQGTGGEQYF,TGTGCCAGCAGCCAAGGGACAGGCGGCGAGCAGTACTTC
TRBV5-6,TRBD1,14,few,TRBJ1-5,CASSWTGGNQPQHF,TGTGCCAGCAGCTGGACAGGGGGCAATCAGCCCCAGCATTTT